The T cell receptor (beta chain) under discussion was sequenced for a study of shared clonotypes between healthy human individuals (dated by TCRdb to about 2020). Turning to the overall study: The cohort included three men and a couple of women between 18 and 49 years of age. For each donor, CD4 naive and CD4 memory were each run on three plates, CD8 naive on two plates, and CD8 memory on one plate. To increase sequencing depth and limit assay-specific biases, different laboratories used diverse techniques to prepare libraries and sequence TCR repertoires. To estimate repertoire size and how much clonotype sharing occurs between individuals, the study deeply sequenced the blood TCR repertoires of several healthy adults. Between about 0.85 and 10 billion PBMCs per donor were obtained by leukapheresis. General study outcomes and caveats: Based on pairwise subsampling, the degree of clonotype sharing among donors was expected to be affected by sequencing depth. Naive subsets generally had larger estimated clonotype richness than memory subsets did. Rarefaction of sorted-subset datasets indicated incomplete sequencing despite the large sequencing depth. Higher generation probabilities were observed for clonotypes shared by all four sorted-subset donors than for non-shared clonotypes. Sampling was restricted to blood, and TCR repertoires in tissues likely differ from the TCR repertoires found in blood. The small number of donors limited the genetic and exposure-history diversity represented. Across a handful of donors, around 5.4% of naive CD4, roughly 3.5% of naive CD8, about 2.3% of memory CD4, and roughly 0.41% of memory CD8 clonotypes were shared.

Using the deep immunoSEQ assay, multiplex PCR amplified TCR CDR3 regions from genomic DNA. Extracted genomic DNA from each cell subset was spread evenly across all wells of several immunoSEQ 96-well plates, with each plate serving as a replicate. For sorted subsets, around 200 ng genomic DNA, equal to about 30,000 T cell genomes, was loaded into each replicate PCR. Purified libraries were quantified with a Qubit 3.0 fluorometer, sized on a Bioanalyzer 2100, and re-quantified with the KAPA Library Quantification kit. Every immunoSEQ 96-well plate was sequenced on a separate single-read 150-cycle Illumina NextSeq 550 flow cell. The source study handled its data this way. Because the immunoSEQ output included only junctional sequences and no quality scores, the filtering could not be the same as the filtering used for full-length reads. Sequences were annotated with PyIR, a Python wrapper for IgBLAST v1.9, and V/J genes and CDR3 were assigned using IMGT germline references. Reads were removed for weak V/J assignments (E-value above 1e-6), missing CDR3, stop codons, out-of-frame junctions, or ambiguous translated residues. V3J clonotypes were defined by identical inferred V gene, J gene, and CDR3 amino acid sequence. The percentage overlap between two repertoires was calculated by dividing the number of shared unique clonotypes by the size of the smaller repertoire. RTK rarefaction, the Chao1 estimator, and Recon v2.1 estimates of unobserved clonotypes were used to assess repertoire richness. Generation probabilities for all TCRbeta clonotypes obtained by the gDNA method from a handful of donors were computed using OLGA. TCRdb provides this immuneACCESS table in a form limited to in-frame rearrangements. Some clones are lacking; in checked studies, under half of them reflect an unresolved V gene, and why the rest are absent is not known. V and J calls and clone size come straight from that table; D and trimming were deduced from the DNA. The sample table shows about 2.3 million clones, and just over 90% are seen once. The ten largest make up 0.35% to 0.45% of the sample.

V is cut by 6 bases and J by 1 base, and the space between the germline ends is 12 bases. Per the germline V gene, MDHEN is the CDR1 and SYDVKM is the CDR2. From the cysteine through the phenylalanine, the CDR3 covers 15 amino acids. Only CDR3 DNA is held: 45 bases, read in frame from base 1. The donors were healthy, HIV-negative adults who had no recently reported acute infections or vaccinations. Every donor was a Caucasian adult living in Nashville, Tennessee, USA. CD4+ T cells were enriched by magnetic negative selection; naive cells were then positively selected on CD45RA, and the negative fraction formed the memory subset. Blood was collected by leukapheresis, and PBMCs were isolated by Ficoll-Histopaque density gradient centrifugation and then cryopreserved in liquid nitrogen vapor phase. Analytical flow cytometry was used to check the purity and quantity of every magnetically sorted T cell population. Genomic DNA was isolated from every sorted fraction and measured by UV absorbance on a Nanodrop 2000c.

As for this clone: Its antigen is still unknown. No base quality information exists; no much larger clone differs at one position.

The sequenced sample was naive CD4+ T cells from PBMCs. Reading the label with the study, this specimen's cell subset or site is: CD45RA+ positively selected. The receptor comes from a man aged 18 to 30 in good health. Some clones in this sample may be carry-over from other donors' samples. The chain is encoded by TRBV28 joined to TRBJ2-2; TRBD1 is a weak D gene call, 5 bases matching. The nucleotide sequence reads as follows: TGTGCCAGCAGCCGCCCAGGGCTGAACACCGGGGAGCTGTTTTTT. It is translated as CASSRPGLNTGELFF.